Listed below are T cell receptor beta chains from one sample, sequenced in a study of T cells in Graves' hyperthyroidism and ophthalmopathy. A single record per CDR3 protein comes from TCRdb applying MiXCR to the multiplex PCR reads. The data hold about 52,000 distinct CDR3 sequences, with around half observed a single time. Sequencing input: blood. Receptors were obtained from a woman in her forties or fifties with Graves' ophthalmopathy. Both conserved end residues are part of each CDR3. The D gene is left open where the match is weak. Size values are once, few and many counts, or a class for expanded clones, and some rows have none.

J gene	D gene	V gene	clone size	CDR3 DNA	CDR3 protein
TRBJ2-5	.	TRBV20-1	.	TGCAGTGCTAGACAGGGCAATCAGCCCCAGTACTTC	CSARQGNQPQYF
TRBJ2-4	TRBD1	TRBV7-2	many	TGTGCCAGCAGCTTAGAAGGGACAGGGACGAAAAACATTCAGTACTTC	CASSLEGTGTKNIQYF
TRBJ2-1	TRBD2	TRBV7-2	.	TGTGCCAGCAGCTTAGCCCCGGGACTAGCGGACAATGAGCAGTTCTTC	CASSLAPGLADNEQFF
TRBJ2-7	.	TRBV25-1	.	TGTGCTAGAGATGCGTCGAGGGAGTACTTC	CARDASREYF
TRBJ2-2	.	TRBV5-1	many	TGCGCCAGCAGCTTTTTGGAGGGGCAGAGCGGGGAGCTGTTTTTT	CASSFLEGQSGELFF
TRBJ2-7	.	TRBV2	.	TGTGCCAGCAGTGGTTTGGCCGACACGGACGAGCAGTACTTC	CASSGLADTDEQYF
TRBJ2-6	.	TRBV12-3/TRBV12-4	.	TGTGCCAGCAGTTTTGGGACTTCAGGCTCTGGGGCCAACGTCCTGACTTTC	CASSFGTSGSGANVLTF
TRBJ2-7	TRBD2	TRBV18	.	TGTGCCAGCTCATCTAGCGGTACCTACGAGCAGTACTTC	CASSSSGTYEQYF
TRBJ2-5	.	TRBV19	few	TGTGCCAGTAGTGGGGGGGGGCTTTGGGAGACCCAGTACTTC	CASSGGGLWETQYF
TRBJ2-1	.	TRBV7-9	once	TGTGCCACACAGATTAGTGAGCAGTTCTTC	CATQISEQFF